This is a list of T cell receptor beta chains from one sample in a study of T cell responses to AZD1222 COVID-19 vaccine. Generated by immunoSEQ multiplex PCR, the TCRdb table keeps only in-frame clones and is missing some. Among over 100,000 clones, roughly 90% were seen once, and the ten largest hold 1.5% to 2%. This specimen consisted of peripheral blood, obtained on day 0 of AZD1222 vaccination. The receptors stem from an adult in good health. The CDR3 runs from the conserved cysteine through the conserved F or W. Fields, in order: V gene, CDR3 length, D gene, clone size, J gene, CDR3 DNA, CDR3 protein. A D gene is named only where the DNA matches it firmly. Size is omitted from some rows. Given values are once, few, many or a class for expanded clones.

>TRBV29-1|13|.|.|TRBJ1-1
TGCAGCGTCGGGGTGGGGTTGAACACTGAAGCTTTCTTT
CSVGVGLNTEAFF
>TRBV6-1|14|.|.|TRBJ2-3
TGTGCCAGCAGTGAATTGGCCTACACAGATACGCAGTATTTT
CASSELAYTDTQYF
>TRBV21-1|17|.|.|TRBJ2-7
TGTGCCAGCAGCAACTTAAGCACCGGGACAGCTTCCTACGAGCAGTACTTC
CASSNLSTGTASYEQYF
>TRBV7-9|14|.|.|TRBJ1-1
TGTGCCAGCAGGTCGCTGGGCCCTAACACTGAAGCTTTCTTT
CASRSLGPNTEAFF
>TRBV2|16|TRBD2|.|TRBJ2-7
TGTGCCAGCAGCACACAAAGCGGGAGCCTCACCTACGAGCAGTACTTC
CASSTQSGSLTYEQYF
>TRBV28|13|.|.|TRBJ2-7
TGTGCCAGCAGTTTGGATCAGGGTAGCGAGCAGTACTTC
CASSLDQGSEQYF
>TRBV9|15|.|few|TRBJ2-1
TGTGCCAGCAGCGTTAACGGGGGCTCCTACAATGAGCAGTTCTTC
CASSVNGGSYNEQFF
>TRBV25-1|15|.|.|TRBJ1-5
TGTGCCAGCAGTGCTCTCGCAGGGACCGATCAGCCCCAGCATTTT
CASSALAGTDQPQHF
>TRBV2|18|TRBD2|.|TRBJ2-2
TGTGCCAGCAGTGTTCGACTAGCGGGAGTCGGAGGGACCGGGGAGCTGTTTTTT
CASSVRLAGVGGTGELFF
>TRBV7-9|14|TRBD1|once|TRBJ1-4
TGTGCCAGCAGCTTTGGGACAGAGAATGAAAAACTGTTTTTT
CASSFGTENEKLFF
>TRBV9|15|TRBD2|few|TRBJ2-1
TGTGCCAGCGCGGAGGCTAGCGGGAGGGCCAATGAGCAGTTCTTC
CASAEASGRANEQFF
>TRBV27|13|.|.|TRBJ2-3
TGTGCCAGCAGTTTTGTTAGGCAAGATACGCAGTATTTT
CASSFVRQDTQYF
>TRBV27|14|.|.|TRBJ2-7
TGTGCCAGCAGTTCCTCCGGGACAACCTACGAGCAGTACTTC
CASSSSGTTYEQYF
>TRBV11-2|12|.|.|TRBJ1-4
TGTGCCAGCAGCTTTGCAGGGGCGGGACTGTTTTTT
CASSFAGAGLFF
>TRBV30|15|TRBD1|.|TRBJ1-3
TGTGCCTGGCCGGGACAGAAGAACTCTGGAAACACCATATATTTT
CAWPGQKNSGNTIYF
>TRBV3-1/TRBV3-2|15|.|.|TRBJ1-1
TGTGCCAGCAGCCAAGAAAGTGCGCTGGACACTGAAGCTTTCTTT
CASSQESALDTEAFF
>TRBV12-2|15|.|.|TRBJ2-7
TGTGCAAGTCGCTTAGGAACAGGGGAATCCCACGAGCAGTACTTC
CASRLGTGESHEQYF
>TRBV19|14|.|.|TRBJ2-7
TGTGCCAGTACCCGGGACCCTCAAAACTACGAGCAGTACTTC
CASTRDPQNYEQYF
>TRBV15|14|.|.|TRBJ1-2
TGTGCCACCAGCACCCTTTCGGCCGGCTATGGCTACACCTTC
CATSTLSAGYGYTF
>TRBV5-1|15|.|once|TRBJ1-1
TGCGCCAGCAGCTTAGGGGGGTACGCGCACACTGAAGCTTTCTTT
CASSLGGYAHTEAFF
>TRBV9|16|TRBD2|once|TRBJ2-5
TGTGCCAGCAGCTCACCCCTGCGGGGGGTACAAGAGACCCAGTACTTC
CASSSPLRGVQETQYF
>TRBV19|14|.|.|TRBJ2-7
TGTGCCAGTAGTATACAAGGCAGGGCCCACGAGCAGTACTTC
CASSIQGRAHEQYF
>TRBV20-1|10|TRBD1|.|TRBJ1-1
TGCAGTGCTAAGACAGGGGTAACTTTCTTT
CSAKTGVTFF
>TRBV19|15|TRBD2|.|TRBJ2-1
TGTGCCAGTAGAACCGGGACTAGCTGGTTCAATGAGCAGTTCTTC
CASRTGTSWFNEQFF
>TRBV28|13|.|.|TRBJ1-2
TGTGCCAGCAGTTTAATAGAGAACTATGGCTACACCTTC
CASSLIENYGYTF
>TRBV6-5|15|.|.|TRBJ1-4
TGTGCCAGCAGTTACTCTCCGGACACTATTGAAAAACTGTTTTTT
CASSYSPDTIEKLFF
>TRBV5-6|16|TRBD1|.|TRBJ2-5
TGTGCCAGCAGCCTGTTTGGGACAGGGTTCGGAGAGACCCAGTACTTC
CASSLFGTGFGETQYF
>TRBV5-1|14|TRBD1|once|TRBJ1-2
TGCGCCAGCAGACAACAGGGGCATGACTATGGCTACACCTTC
CASRQQGHDYGYTF
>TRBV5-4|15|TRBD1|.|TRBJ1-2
TGTGCCAGCAGCTTGATCAGGACAGGGGGAAATGGCTACACCTTC
CASSLIRTGGNGYTF
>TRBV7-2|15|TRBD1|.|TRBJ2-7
TGTGCCAGCAGCCCCAACCCAGGGGGTTCCTACGAGCAGTACTTC
CASSPNPGGSYEQYF
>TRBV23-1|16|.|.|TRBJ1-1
TGCGCCAGCAGTCAGGCCCTACAGGGACTAAACACTGAAGCTTTCTTT
CASSQALQGLNTEAFF
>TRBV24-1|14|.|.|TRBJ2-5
TGTGCCACCAGTGGCAAGTACCTCGAGGAGACCCAGTACTTC
CATSGKYLEETQYF
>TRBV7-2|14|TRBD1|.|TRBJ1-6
TGTGCCAGCAGGGCCGGGACAGGGGGTTCACCCCTCCACTTT
CASRAGTGGSPLHF
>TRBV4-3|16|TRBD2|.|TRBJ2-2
TGCGCCAGCAGCCAAGATCTAGCGGGGGGTACCGGGGAGCTGTTTTTT
CASSQDLAGGTGELFF
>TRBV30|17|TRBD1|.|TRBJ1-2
TGTGCCTGGAGTACGGGACAGCAATCCGAAGCTAACTATGGCTACACCTTC
CAWSTGQQSEANYGYTF
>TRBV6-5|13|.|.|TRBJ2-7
TGTGCCAGCAGTTACTCTATACAGCGCGAGCAGTACTTC
CASSYSIQREQYF
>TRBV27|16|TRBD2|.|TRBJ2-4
TGTGCCAGCAGCGCCTTTGGGACTAGCGGGGGTAACATTCAGTACTTC
CASSAFGTSGGNIQYF
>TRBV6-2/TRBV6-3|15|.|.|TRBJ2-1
TGTGCCAGCAGTTACGATGGGAAGGCCTACAATGAGCAGTTCTTC
CASSYDGKAYNEQFF
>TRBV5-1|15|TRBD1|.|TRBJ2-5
TGCGCCAGCAGCTTGAATGGGCCAGGGGGAGAGACCCAGTACTTC
CASSLNGPGGETQYF
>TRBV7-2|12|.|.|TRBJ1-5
TGTGCCAGCAGCGAAGGGAATCAGCCCCAGCATTTT
CASSEGNQPQHF
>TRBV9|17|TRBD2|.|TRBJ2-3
TGTGCCAGCAGCGAAGGGGCCCCCCCGGGGGGTGCAGATACGCAGTATTTT
CASSEGAPPGGADTQYF
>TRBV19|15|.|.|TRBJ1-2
TGTGCCAGTAGTCTCGGGGGACGTTCGAACTATGGCTACACCTTC
CASSLGGRSNYGYTF
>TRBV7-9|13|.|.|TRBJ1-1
TGTGCCAGCAGCGAACGGGAGAACACTGAAGCTTTCTTT
CASSERENTEAFF
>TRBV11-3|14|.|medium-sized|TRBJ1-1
TGTGCCAGCAGCTTAGACGCCGAGAACACTGAAGCTTTCTTT
CASSLDAENTEAFF
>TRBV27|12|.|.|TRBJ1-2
TGTGCCAGCGCTGGAGTGGGATATGGCTACACCTTC
CASAGVGYGYTF
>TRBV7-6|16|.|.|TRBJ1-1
TGTGCCAGCAGCTTAGGGTTTGGGGGGATAAGTACTGAAGCTTTCTTT
CASSLGFGGISTEAFF
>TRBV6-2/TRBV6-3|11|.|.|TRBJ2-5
TGTGCCAGCAGTTATTCGGAGACCCAGTACTTC
CASSYSETQYF
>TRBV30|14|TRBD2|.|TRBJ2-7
TGTGCCTGGATTCCGGGACTACTAGCTAGTGAGCAGTACTTC
CAWIPGLLASEQYF
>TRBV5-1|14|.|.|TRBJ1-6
TGCGCCAGCAGCGCCGGGACGTCTGTTTTGTCCCTCCACTTT
CASSAGTSVLSLHF
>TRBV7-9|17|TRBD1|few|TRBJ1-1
TGTGCCAGCAGCCCTAGTGTGGGGACAGGGGGTCGGACTGAAGCTTTCTTT
CASSPSVGTGGRTEAFF
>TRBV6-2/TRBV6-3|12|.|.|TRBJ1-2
TGTGCCAGCAGTTCCGGGGCTTATGGCTACACCTTC
CASSSGAYGYTF
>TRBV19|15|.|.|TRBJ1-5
TGTGCCAGTACTAAAGCGGTCGGGAGCAATCAGCCCCAGCATTTT
CASTKAVGSNQPQHF
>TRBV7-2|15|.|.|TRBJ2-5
TGTGCCAGCAGCCCCCCAGTGGGGACCCAAAAGACCCAGTACTTC
CASSPPVGTQKTQYF
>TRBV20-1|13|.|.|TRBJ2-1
TGCAGTGCTAGTTTTTCCGCCTACAATGAGCAGTTCTTC
CSASFSAYNEQFF
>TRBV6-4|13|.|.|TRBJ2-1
TGTGCCAGCCGACTAGGACCGGGATTTGAGCAGTTCTTC
CASRLGPGFEQFF
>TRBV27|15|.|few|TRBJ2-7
TGTGCCAGCAGTTTAAGGCGAGGCAGTACCTACGAGCAGTACTTC
CASSLRRGSTYEQYF